This is a list of T cell receptor beta chains from one sample in a study of immune heterogeneity within non-small cell lung tumors. Each CDR3 protein gets one entry after TCRdb re-called the multiplex PCR reads with MiXCR. Here the sample spans 22,000 or so distinct CDR3 sequences, 27% being singletons. The sequencing sample was made of lung tumor tissue. The receptors here all came from a man in his forties with non-small cell lung cancer. The CDR3 runs from the conserved cysteine through the conserved F or W. The D gene is left open where the match is weak.

D,V,CDR3
NA,TRBV15,CATSRDTHTEAFF
NA,TRBV20-1,CSASRASGTYGYTF
NA,TRBV7-2,CASREGVGPLHF
NA,TRBV5-1,CASSTGGAGTYEQYF
TRBD1,TRBV2,CASKRDRDYEQYF
TRBD1,TRBV6-1,CASSAQGENSPLHF
NA,TRBV6-1,CASSRTYGQSGNTIYF
NA,TRBV2,CASNPEGGLNSEAFF
NA,TRBV20-1,CSARRDSNEQFF
NA,TRBV24-1,CATSEPLDNLGETQYF
NA,TRBV5-1,CASSTHDSYEQYF
TRBD1,TRBV6-1,CASSTGQAGYGYTF
NA,TRBV25-1,CASSDPDPGFGYTF
TRBD1,TRBV27,CASSLSGTGLSYEQYF
NA,TRBV5-6,CASSFNTRVLEAFF
NA,TRBV11-2,CASSLPPGTAAKNIQYF
TRBD1,TRBV7-2,CASSGGTGVYGELFF
NA,TRBV20-1,CSARSGWDQPQHF
NA,TRBV7-6,CASSLAGVAVGEQFF
NA,TRBV7-9,CASSGTSSGANVLTF
NA,TRBV4-2,CVSSQVSGVSYNEQFF
NA,TRBV10-3,CAISELTGEKLFF
NA,TRBV30,CAWSVQVEQYF
TRBD2,TRBV5-6,CASSSSSRPGTSGIWEQFF
NA,TRBV29-1,CSVERVRKETQYF
NA,TRBV7-9,CASSPSGTTQQETQYF
TRBD1,TRBV5-8,CASSPTGQGGWNEQFF
NA,TRBV6-5,CASSYSRDTEAFF
NA,TRBV9,CASSDLADTQYF
TRBD2,TRBV7-9,CASRSGTSGIDTQYF
NA,TRBV20-1,CSARESLLYNEQLF
NA,TRBV9,CASSVSGQDTQYF
NA,TRBV24-1,CATSDLVAGSYNEQFF
TRBD1,TRBV5-1,CASSSEQGKGSPLHF
NA,TRBV5-5,CASSADGRDEKLFF
NA,TRBV6-1,CASRQGRYSNQPQHF
NA,TRBV6-1,CASSLTGNQPQHF
NA,TRBV18,CASSPQKGPRDEKLFF
NA,TRBV7-2,CASSLHVVYEQYF
NA,TRBV30,CAWSLQGNIQYF
TRBD1,TRBV10-3,CAISDSGTGYGYTF
TRBD1,TRBV7-2,CASSTGGGVRNTEAFF
NA,TRBV5-1,CASSLGGGGYTF
NA,TRBV7-8,CASRSGGAANTQYF
NA,TRBV20-1,CSASLGSYNEQFF
TRBD2,TRBV6-2/TRBV6-3,CPRTGGSHGGDNEQFF
NA,TRBV6-1,CASKRQDAYNEQFF
NA,TRBV20-1,CSARGGSPPHEQYF
TRBD1,TRBV19,CASSILIGQELGETQYF
TRBD1,TRBV12-3/TRBV12-4,CASSHRQGYGYTF
NA,TRBV20-1,CSARGGSGSPLHF
NA,TRBV15,CATSRDPGRATEAFF